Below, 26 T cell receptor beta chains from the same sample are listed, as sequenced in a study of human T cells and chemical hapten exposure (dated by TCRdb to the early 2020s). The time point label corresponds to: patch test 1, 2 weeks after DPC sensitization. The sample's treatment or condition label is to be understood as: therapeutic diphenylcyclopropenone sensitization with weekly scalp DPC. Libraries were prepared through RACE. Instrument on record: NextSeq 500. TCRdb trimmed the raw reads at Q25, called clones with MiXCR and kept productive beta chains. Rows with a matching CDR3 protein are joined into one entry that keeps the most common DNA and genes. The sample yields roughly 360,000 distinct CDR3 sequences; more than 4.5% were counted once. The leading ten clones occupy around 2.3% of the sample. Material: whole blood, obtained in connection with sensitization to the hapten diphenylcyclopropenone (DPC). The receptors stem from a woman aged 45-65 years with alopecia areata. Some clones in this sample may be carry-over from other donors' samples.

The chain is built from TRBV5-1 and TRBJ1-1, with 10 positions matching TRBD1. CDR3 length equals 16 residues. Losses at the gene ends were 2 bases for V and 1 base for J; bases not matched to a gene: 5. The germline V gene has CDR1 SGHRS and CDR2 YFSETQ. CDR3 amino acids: CASSFGTGERNTEAFF. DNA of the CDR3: TGCGCCAGCAGCTTCGGGACAGGGGAGAGGAACACTGAAGCTTTCTTT.

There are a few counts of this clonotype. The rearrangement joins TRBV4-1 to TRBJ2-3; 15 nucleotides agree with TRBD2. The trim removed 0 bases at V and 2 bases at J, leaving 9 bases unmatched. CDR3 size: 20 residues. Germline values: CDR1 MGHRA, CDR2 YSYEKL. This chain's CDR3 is CASSQEAGTSGGIYTDTQYF. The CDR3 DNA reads TGCGCCAGCAGCCAAGAAGCCGGGACTAGCGGGGGGATTTACACAGATACGCAGTATTTT.

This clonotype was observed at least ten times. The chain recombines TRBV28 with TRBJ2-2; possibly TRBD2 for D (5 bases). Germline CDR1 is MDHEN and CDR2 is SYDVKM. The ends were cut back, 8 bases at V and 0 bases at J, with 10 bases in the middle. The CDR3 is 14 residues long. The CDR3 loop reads CASCILANTGELFF. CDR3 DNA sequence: TGTGCCAGCTGCATACTAGCGAACACCGGGGAGCTGTTTTTT.

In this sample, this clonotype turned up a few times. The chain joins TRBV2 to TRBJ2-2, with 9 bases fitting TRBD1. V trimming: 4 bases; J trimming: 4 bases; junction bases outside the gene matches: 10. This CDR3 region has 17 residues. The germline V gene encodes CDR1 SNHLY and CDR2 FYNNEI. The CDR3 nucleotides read TGTGCCAGCAGTGTTAGTACAGGGGGCGCGGGCACCGGGGAGCTGTTTTTT. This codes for CASSVSTGGAGTGELFF. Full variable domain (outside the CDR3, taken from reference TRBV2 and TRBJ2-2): EPEVTQTPSHQVTQMGQEVILRCVPISNHLYFYWYRQILGQKVEFLVSFYNNEISEKSEIFDDQFSVERPDGSNFTLKIRSTKLEDSAMYFCASSVSTGGAGTGELFFGEGSRLTVL.

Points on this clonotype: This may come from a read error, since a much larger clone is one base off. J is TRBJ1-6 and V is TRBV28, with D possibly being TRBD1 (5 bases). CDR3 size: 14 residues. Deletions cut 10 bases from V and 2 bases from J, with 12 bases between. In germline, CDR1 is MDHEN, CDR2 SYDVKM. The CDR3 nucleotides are TGTGCCACCACAGGATACCCCTATAATTCACCCCTCCACTTT. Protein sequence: CATTGYPYNSPLHF.

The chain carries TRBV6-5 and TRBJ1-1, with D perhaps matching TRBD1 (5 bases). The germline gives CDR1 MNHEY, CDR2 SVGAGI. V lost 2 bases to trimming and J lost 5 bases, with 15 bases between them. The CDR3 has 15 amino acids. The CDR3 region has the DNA TGTGCCAGCAGTTACACGGGCAGGGAAAAAACTGAAGCTTTCTTT. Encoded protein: CASSYTGREKTEAFF.

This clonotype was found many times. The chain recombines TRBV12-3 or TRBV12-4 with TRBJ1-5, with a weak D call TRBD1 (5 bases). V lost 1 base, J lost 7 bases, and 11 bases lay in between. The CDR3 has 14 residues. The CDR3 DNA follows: TGTGCCAGCAGTTTAGTAGCCAGGGCGCAGCCCCAGCATTTT. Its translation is CASSLVARAQPQHF.

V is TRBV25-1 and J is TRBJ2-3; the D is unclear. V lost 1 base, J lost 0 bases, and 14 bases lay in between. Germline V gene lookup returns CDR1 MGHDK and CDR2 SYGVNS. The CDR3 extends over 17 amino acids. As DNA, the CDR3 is TGTGCCAGCAGTGAATCTGGGCGGAGCGCCAGCACAGATACGCAGTATTTT. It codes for CASSESGRSASTDTQYF.

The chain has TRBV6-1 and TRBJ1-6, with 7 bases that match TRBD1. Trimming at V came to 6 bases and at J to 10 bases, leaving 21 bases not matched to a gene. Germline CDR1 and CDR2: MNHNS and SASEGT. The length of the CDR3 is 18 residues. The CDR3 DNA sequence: TGTGCCAGCAGCCGCACCCGAACAGGGGCTGGTACGGGATCACCCCTCCACTTT. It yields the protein CASSRTRTGAGTGSPLHF.

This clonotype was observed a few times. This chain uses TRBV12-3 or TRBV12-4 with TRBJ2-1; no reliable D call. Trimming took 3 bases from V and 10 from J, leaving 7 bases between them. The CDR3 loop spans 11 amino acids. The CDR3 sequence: CASSFDGEQFF. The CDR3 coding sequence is TGTGCCAGCAGTTTCGATGGGGAGCAGTTCTTC.

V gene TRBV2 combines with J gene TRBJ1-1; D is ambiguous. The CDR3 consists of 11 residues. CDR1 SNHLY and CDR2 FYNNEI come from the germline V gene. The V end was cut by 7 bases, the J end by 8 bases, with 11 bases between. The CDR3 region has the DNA TGTGCCAGCACGGGTGGCAGAGAAGCTTTCTTT. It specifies CASTGGREAFF.

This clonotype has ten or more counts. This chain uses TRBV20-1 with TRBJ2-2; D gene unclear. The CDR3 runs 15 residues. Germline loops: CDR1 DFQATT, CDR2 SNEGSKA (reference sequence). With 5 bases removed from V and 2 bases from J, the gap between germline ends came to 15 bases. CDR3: CSARDFPRNTGELFF. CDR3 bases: TGCAGTGCTCGTGACTTTCCACGTAACACCGGGGAGCTGTTTTTT.

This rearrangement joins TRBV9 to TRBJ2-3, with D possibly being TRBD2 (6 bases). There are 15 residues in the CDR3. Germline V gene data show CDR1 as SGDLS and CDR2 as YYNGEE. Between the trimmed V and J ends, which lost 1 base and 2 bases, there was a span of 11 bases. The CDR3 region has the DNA TGTGCCAGCAGCGTAATAGCGGCCTTCACAGATACGCAGTATTTT. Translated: CASSVIAAFTDTQYF.

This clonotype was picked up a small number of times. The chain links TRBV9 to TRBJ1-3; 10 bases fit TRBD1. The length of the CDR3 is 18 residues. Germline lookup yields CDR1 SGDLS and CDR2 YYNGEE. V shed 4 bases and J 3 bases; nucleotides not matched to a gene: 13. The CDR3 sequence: CASSLTTGTGESGNTIYF. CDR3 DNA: TGTGCCAGCAGCCTCACAACCGGGACAGGGGAGAGTGGAAACACCATATATTTT.

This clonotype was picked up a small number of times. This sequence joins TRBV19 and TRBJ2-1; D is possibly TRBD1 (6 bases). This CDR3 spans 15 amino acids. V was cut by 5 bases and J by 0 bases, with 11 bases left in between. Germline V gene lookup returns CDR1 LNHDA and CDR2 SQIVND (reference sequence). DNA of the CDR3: TGTGCCAGTAGTCCCAGACAGGACTCCTACAATGAGCAGTTCTTC. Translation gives CASSPRQDSYNEQFF.

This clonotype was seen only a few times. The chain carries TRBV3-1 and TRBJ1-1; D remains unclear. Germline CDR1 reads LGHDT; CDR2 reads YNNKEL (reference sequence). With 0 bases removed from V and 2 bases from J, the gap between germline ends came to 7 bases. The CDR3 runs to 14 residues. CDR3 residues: CASSQDSSNTEAFF. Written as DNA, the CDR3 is TGTGCCAGCAGCCAAGATAGTTCCAACACTGAAGCTTTCTTT.

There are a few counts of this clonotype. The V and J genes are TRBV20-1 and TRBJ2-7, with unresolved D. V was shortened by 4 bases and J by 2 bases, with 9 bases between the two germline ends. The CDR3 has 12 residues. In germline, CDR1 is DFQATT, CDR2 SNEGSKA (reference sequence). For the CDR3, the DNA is TGCAGTGCTAACCAGGATACCTACGAGCAGTACTTC. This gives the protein CSANQDTYEQYF.

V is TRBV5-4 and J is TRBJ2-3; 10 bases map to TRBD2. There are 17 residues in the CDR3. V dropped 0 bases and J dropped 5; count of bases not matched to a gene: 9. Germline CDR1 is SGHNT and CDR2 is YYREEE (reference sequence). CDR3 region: CASSLGVAGGSVDTQYF. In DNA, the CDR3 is TGTGCCAGCAGCTTGGGGGTAGCGGGAGGTTCTGTAGATACGCAGTATTTT.

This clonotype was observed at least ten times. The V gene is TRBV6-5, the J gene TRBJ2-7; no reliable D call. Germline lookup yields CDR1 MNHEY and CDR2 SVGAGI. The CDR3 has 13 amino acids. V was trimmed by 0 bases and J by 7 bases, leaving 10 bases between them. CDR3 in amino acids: CASSYSPGREQYF. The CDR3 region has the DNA TGTGCCAGCAGTTACTCTCCCGGGCGGGAGCAGTACTTC.

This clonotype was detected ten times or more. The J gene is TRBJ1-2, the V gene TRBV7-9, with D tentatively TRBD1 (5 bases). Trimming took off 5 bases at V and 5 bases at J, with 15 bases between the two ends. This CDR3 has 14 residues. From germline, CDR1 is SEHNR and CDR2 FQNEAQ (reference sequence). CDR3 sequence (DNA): TGTGCCAGCAGCCTACTAGACAGCCTATATGGCTACACCTTC. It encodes CASSLLDSLYGYTF.

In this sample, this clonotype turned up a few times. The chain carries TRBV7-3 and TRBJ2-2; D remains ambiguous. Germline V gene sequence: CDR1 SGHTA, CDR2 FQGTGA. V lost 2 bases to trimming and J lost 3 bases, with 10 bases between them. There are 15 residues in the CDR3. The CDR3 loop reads CASSLPFPDTGELFF. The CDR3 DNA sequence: TGTGCCAGCAGCTTACCATTCCCGGACACCGGGGAGCTGTTTTTT.

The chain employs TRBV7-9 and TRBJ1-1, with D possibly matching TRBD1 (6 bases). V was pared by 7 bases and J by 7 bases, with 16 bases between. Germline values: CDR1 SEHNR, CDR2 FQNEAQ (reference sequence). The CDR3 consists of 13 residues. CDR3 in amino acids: CASTEGGRDEAFF. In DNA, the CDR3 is TGTGCCAGCACCGAGGGGGGCAGGGATGAAGCTTTCTTT.

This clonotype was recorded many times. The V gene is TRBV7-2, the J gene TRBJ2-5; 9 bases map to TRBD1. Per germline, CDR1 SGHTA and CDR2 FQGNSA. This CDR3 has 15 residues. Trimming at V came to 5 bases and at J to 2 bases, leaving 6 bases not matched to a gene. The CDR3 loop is CASSLGTGRQETQYF. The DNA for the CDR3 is TGTGCCAGCAGCCTTGGGACAGGGCGACAAGAGACCCAGTACTTC.

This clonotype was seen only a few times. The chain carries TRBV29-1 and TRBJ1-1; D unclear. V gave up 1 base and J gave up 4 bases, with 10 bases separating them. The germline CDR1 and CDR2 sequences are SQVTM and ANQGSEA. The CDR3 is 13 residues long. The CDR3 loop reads CSVEGVVGTEAFF. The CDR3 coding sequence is TGCAGCGTTGAAGGGGTGGTGGGCACTGAAGCTTTCTTT.

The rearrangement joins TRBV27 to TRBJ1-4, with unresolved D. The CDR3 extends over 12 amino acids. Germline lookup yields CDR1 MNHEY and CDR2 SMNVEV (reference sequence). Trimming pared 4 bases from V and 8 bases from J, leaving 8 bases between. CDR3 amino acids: CASSWGGEKLFF. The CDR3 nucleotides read TGTGCCAGCAGTTGGGGAGGCGAAAAACTGTTTTTT.

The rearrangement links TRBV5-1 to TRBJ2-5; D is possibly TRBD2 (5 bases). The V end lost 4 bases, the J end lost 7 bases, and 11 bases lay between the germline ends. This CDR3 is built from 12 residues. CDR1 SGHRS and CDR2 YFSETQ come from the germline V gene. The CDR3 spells CASSADAGTQYF. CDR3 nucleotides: TGCGCCAGCAGCGCGGATGCGGGGACCCAGTACTTC.